This T cell receptor beta chain was sequenced during a study of radiotherapy plus CTLA-4 blockade in lung cancer. Profiled with immunoSEQ multiplex PCR; TCRdb holds only in-frame clones, not every one. This table holds about 85,000 clones, around 86% found once. The germline gives CDR1 SGHNT, CDR2 YYREEE (reference sequence). The CDR3 loop spans 16 amino acids. The germline V and J ends were trimmed by 2 bases and 4 bases, with 18 bases remaining between them. The source material was peripheral blood, sampled from a patient treated with radiotherapy plus ipilimumab. The TCR was taken from a human donor with non-small cell lung cancer who had a partial response to radiotherapy plus ipilimumab. The J gene is TRBJ2-5, the V gene TRBV5-4; D may be TRBD2 (9 bases). The CDR3 loop reads CASSLLASGTGETQYF. The CDR3 bases are TGTGCCAGCAGCTTACTGGCTAGCGGGACAGGAGAGACCCAGTACTTC.